Listed here are 8 T cell receptor beta chains from one sample, sequenced in a study of tumor-infiltrating lymphocytes in primary liver carcinoma. Unsorted bulk tissue, about 20-32 mg of it, served as the source for co-extraction of RNA and DNA. Starting from 500 ng of total RNA, TCR beta cDNA was produced with a primer in the constant region. The TCR beta library was amplified through three nested multiplex PCR rounds in a modified ARM-PCR procedure. Primers for the first two PCR rounds were TRBV1-TRBV30 forward primers and a C-beta reverse primer (about 9 cycles per round). TCRdb re-derived calls from the multiplex PCR reads in MiXCR, one entry per CDR3 protein. The sample yields approximately 120,000 distinct CDR3 sequences, 64% seen once. Sequencing was carried out using liver tumor tissue from sampling region 3. The subset here: tumor region T3, left-lateral pole. The receptors here all came from a woman aged 60-70 years with primary liver carcinoma and hepatitis B virus infection.

On this clonotype: This may be a read error, as it is one base from a much larger clone. The chain recombines TRBV5-6 with TRBJ1-1, with a possible D match to TRBD1 (6 bases). This CDR3 region has 15 residues. The germline gives CDR1 SGHDT, CDR2 YYEEEE. CDR3 DNA sequence: TGTGTCAGCAGCTTGCGGACAGCAAGAAACACTGAAGCTTTCTTT. Translating gives CVSSLRTARNTEAFF.

With regard to this clonotype: A read error may explain this, as a much larger clone is one base away. The chain uses TRBV5-4 and TRBJ2-1; no reliable D call. The V gene's germline CDR1 is SGHNT and CDR2 YYREEE (reference sequence). The CDR3 covers 15 residues. CDR3 loop: CASSLGGNLYNEHFF. The CDR3 DNA follows: TGTGCCAGCAGCTTAGGCGGCAACCTATACAATGAGCACTTCTTC.

Concerning this clonotype itself: At one boundary the junction diverges from the germline segment, which might be a read error. The rearrangement uses TRBV29-1 and TRBJ2-3; D unresolved. The CDR3 runs 12 residues. Per the germline V gene, CDR1 is SQVTM and CDR2 is ANQGSEA. CDR3 residues: CSVRRHTDTQYF. In nucleotides, the CDR3 is TGCAGCGTCCGCCGGCACACAGATACACAGTATTTT.

Of note for this clonotype: Relative to the germline gene, one junction end is altered; a read error may explain this. The chain links TRBV7-9 to TRBJ2-7; TRBD1 matches at 7 bases. Germline CDR1 and CDR2: SEHNR and FQNEAQ (reference sequence). The length of the CDR3 is 16 residues. The CDR3 reads CASSLSAGGAPYEQYF. CDR3 nucleotides: TGTGCCAGCAGCTTATCGGCAGGGGGTGCCCCCTACGAGCAATACTTC. Full variable domain (rest looked up from reference TRBV7-9 and TRBJ2-7): DTGVSQNPRHKITKRGQNVTFRCDPISEHNRLYWYRQTLGQGPEFLTYFQNEAQLEKSRLLSDRFSAERPKGSFSTLEIQRTEQGDSAMYLCASSLSAGGAPYEQYFGPGTRLTVT.

Comments on this clonotype: An end of the junction differs from the germline gene, which may be a read error. The chain is built from TRBV11-2 and TRBJ2-7; TRBD2 matches at 7 bases. This CDR3 spans 18 amino acids. Germline V gene data show CDR1 as SGHAT and CDR2 as FQNNGV. The DNA for the CDR3 is TGTGCCAGCAGCCCCGATAGGCGGTCGCGGGGGACCAACTACGAACAGTACTTC. Translation gives CASSPDRRSRGTNYEQYF.

This clonotype was detected only a few times. The V gene is TRBV20-1, the J gene TRBJ1-1; D gene uncertain. V lost 5 bases to trimming and J lost 6 bases, with 13 bases between them. Germline lookup yields CDR1 DFQATT and CDR2 SNEGSKA (reference sequence). The CDR3 consists of 12 residues. Here the CDR3 DNA reads TGCAGTGCTGGCCGACAAAGAGCTGAAGCTTTCTTT. This translates into CSAGRQRAEAFF.

About this clonotype itself: A much larger clonotype is one base distant, so this may be a read error. The chain links TRBV5-4 to TRBJ2-5; possibly TRBD2 for D (6 bases). Trimming took off 2 bases at V and 5 bases at J, with 19 bases between the two ends. The CDR3 is made up of 16 amino acids. Germline loops: CDR1 SGHNT, CDR2 YYREEE (reference sequence). CDR3 in amino acids: CASSLRVAAEGETQYF. CDR3 in DNA: TGTGCCAGCAGCTTAAGGGTAGCGGCTGAGGGGGAGACCCAGTACTTC.

Note on this clonotype: With a much larger clone just one base away, this may be a read error. The CDR3 end shows no conserved phenylalanine or tryptophan, and so a read error is likely. The chain is built from TRBV29-1 and TRBJ2-7; TRBD2 agrees at 12 bases. V was clipped by 4 bases and J by 7 bases; unmatched bases: 8. Germline V gene lookup returns CDR1 SQVTM and CDR2 ANQGSEA. This CDR3 has 14 residues. The CDR3 bases are TGCAGCGTTGGGGGGGGACTAGCGGGTCGGGAGCAGTACTAC. It is translated as CSVGGGLAGREQYY.